The 32 T cell receptor beta chains in this list originate from one sample, sequenced in a study of graft-versus-host responses after intestinal transplantation. Antigens of these TCRs are unknown. TCRdb's copy holds only in-frame clones and misses some; the assay was immunoSEQ multiplex PCR. The sample yields about 59,000 clones, approximately 94% seen once. The starting material was unstimulated CD4+ T cells sorted from spleen or lymph node cells, obtained before transplant. The receptors were sampled from a human donor who was the organ donor for an intestinal transplant.

The chain joins TRBV9 to TRBJ2-2; D is ambiguous. V was pared by 0 bases and J by 3 bases, with 6 bases between. CDR1 SGDLS and CDR2 YYNGEE come from the germline V gene. The CDR3 is made up of 14 amino acids. The DNA of the CDR3 is TGTGCCAGCAGCGTAGAACCCCACACCGGGGAGCTGTTTTTT. Its protein is CASSVEPHTGELFF.

Written as DNA, the CDR3 is TGTGCCAGCCCCCTGAAGGGGCCCTCCTACGAGCAGTACTTC. This gives the protein CASPLKGPSYEQYF. The chain carries TRBV2 and TRBJ2-7, with D possibly being TRBD1 (5 bases). CDR3 length: 14 amino acids. Germline lookup yields CDR1 SNHLY and CDR2 FYNNEI. The ends were cut back, 8 bases at V and 0 bases at J, with 14 bases in the middle.

Notes on this clone: This specimen includes other DNA sequences encoding the same CDR3. The CDR3 reads CASGSTGTGDYGYTF. The CDR3 bases are TGTGCTAGTGGCTCAACCGGGACAGGGGACTATGGCTACACCTTC. This chain joins TRBV12-5 and TRBJ1-2, with 10 bases matching TRBD1. CDR1 is LGHNT and CDR2 is FRNRAP in the germline V gene. The V and J ends lost 6 bases and 3 bases, in that order; junction bases with no gene match: 7. CDR3 length: 15 residues.

This clone has only a few counts. The rearrangement links TRBV2 to TRBJ2-1; D remains unclear. This CDR3 comprises 15 residues. V lost 2 bases to trimming and J lost 4 bases, with 12 bases between them. The germline V gene has CDR1 SNHLY and CDR2 FYNNEI. CDR3 in amino acids: CASSETALAYNEQFF. The CDR3 DNA reads TGTGCCAGCAGTGAAACAGCACTGGCATACAATGAGCAGTTCTTC.

A single count supports this clone. The CDR3 nucleotides are TGTGCCAGCAGCTGGGGACAGGCCGACACCGGGGAGCTGTTTTTT. It is translated as CASSWGQADTGELFF. J is TRBJ2-2 and V is TRBV11-2, with 8 nucleotides matching TRBD1. V lost 4 bases to trimming and J lost 3 bases; unmatched junction nucleotides: 4. The V gene's germline CDR1 is SGHAT and CDR2 FQNNGV. The CDR3 runs to 15 residues. Using reference TRBV11-2 and TRBJ2-2 for the parts outside the CDR3, the full variable domain is EAGVAQSPRYKIIEKRQSVAFWCNPISGHATLYWYQQILGQGPKLLIQFQNNGVVDDSQLPKDRFSAERLKGVDSTLKIQPAKLEDSAVYLCASSWGQADTGELFFGEGSRLTVL.

This clone was counted once. This sample includes further DNA sequences coding for the same CDR3. The genes are TRBV6-5 and TRBJ2-7; D may correspond to TRBD1 or TRBD2 (6 bases each). This CDR3 contains 13 residues. V lost 8 bases and J lost 4, with 15 bases in between. Germline V gene data show CDR1 as MNHEY and CDR2 as SVGAGI. For the CDR3, the DNA is TGTGCCAGCGGGGGCTTGGGGGGTTACGAGCAGTACTTC. As protein: CASGGLGGYEQYF.

The chain has TRBV6-5 and TRBJ2-2; TRBD1 is a possible D gene (5 bases). The germline gives CDR1 MNHEY, CDR2 SVGAGI. The CDR3 consists of 15 residues. V lost 0 bases, J lost 6 bases, and 11 bases lay in between. CDR3 amino acids: CASSYSRQIAGELFF. Written as DNA, the CDR3 is TGTGCCAGCAGTTACTCGAGACAGATCGCCGGGGAGCTGTTTTTT.

V and J are TRBV5-6 and TRBJ2-2; TRBD1 aligns across 8 bases. Germline assignment: CDR1 SGHDT and CDR2 YYEEEE. With 4 bases clipped from V and 6 bases from J, the junction kept 5 bases outside the gene matches. The CDR3 spans 14 residues. The CDR3: CASSPQTGAGELFF. As DNA, the CDR3 is TGTGCCAGCAGCCCCCAGACAGGGGCCGGGGAGCTGTTTTTT.

The chain recombines TRBV15 with TRBJ1-5; a weak D match, TRBD1 (5 bases). This CDR3 has 15 amino acids. The V gene lost 1 base and the J gene lost 7 bases, with 14 bases spanning the gap. CDR1 is LNHNV, CDR2 YYDKDF, per germline (reference sequence). DNA of the CDR3: TGTGCCACCAGCAGAGTGCGGGGGACGGAGCAGCCCCAGCATTTT. This sequence encodes CATSRVRGTEQPQHF.

The chain has TRBV21-1 and TRBJ1-6; the table's TRBD1 call for D was not verified on the DNA. TRBV21-1 is deemed a pseudogene. This CDR3 region has 13 residues. CDR3 sequence reads: CASRQAYNSPLHF. In nucleotides, the CDR3 is TGTGCCAGCAGACAGGCCTATAATTCACCCCTCCACTTT.

The rearrangement joins TRBV6-5 to TRBJ1-1; 9 bases line up with TRBD1. Germline V gene data show CDR1 as MNHEY and CDR2 as SVGAGI. This CDR3 region has 15 residues. V lost 5 bases to trimming and J lost 4 bases; unmatched junction nucleotides: 8. CDR3: CASSPGQGRFTEAFF. Written as DNA, the CDR3 is TGTGCCAGCAGTCCGGGACAGGGCCGTTTCACTGAAGCTTTCTTT.

The V and J genes are TRBV5-1 and TRBJ1-1; TRBD1 matches at 7 bases. Per germline, CDR1 SGHRS and CDR2 YFSETQ. CDR3 length: 15 amino acids. The junction had 12 bases not matched to a gene; V was cut back by 5 bases and J by 5 bases. The CDR3 loop reads CASSHNRGGGTEAFF. The CDR3 DNA follows: TGCGCCAGCAGTCACAACAGGGGAGGGGGGACTGAAGCTTTCTTT.

The gene calls are TRBV7-9 and TRBJ2-5; either TRBD1 or TRBD2 may supply D (5 bases each). Trimming removed 0 bases at V and 5 bases at J, with 16 bases between. CDR1 and CDR2 from the germline V gene are SEHNR and FQNEAQ (reference sequence). The CDR3 contains 16 residues. DNA for the CDR3: TGTGCCAGCAGCTTAGCGGGGGTCTTGAAGGGGGAGACCCAGTACTTC. Protein sequence: CASSLAGVLKGETQYF.

The chain employs TRBV6-6 and TRBJ2-7, with D unclear. In germline, CDR1 is MNHNY, CDR2 SVGAGI (reference sequence). The CDR3 runs to 13 residues. The ends were cut back, 6 bases at V and 4 bases at J, with 13 bases in the middle. Written as DNA, the CDR3 is TGTGCCAGCAGCTTCCCTGACCCTTACGAGCAGTACTTC. Translated, it gives CASSFPDPYEQYF.

This clone was seen once. This chain connects TRBV6-5 to TRBJ2-5, with 8 bases identical to TRBD1. V trimming: 5 bases; J trimming: 4 bases; junction bases outside the gene matches: 6. From germline, CDR1 is MNHEY and CDR2 SVGAGI. CDR3 length: 14 amino acids. CDR3 sequence reads: CASSRPGGAETQYF. The CDR3 DNA reads TGTGCCAGCAGTCGCCCAGGGGGCGCAGAGACCCAGTACTTC.

The DNA of the CDR3 is TGTGCCAGCGCACAACAGGGTTCGAAAAACTATGGCTACACCTTC. Translating gives CASAQQGSKNYGYTF. The chain couples TRBV11-2 to TRBJ1-2; TRBD1 is a possible D gene (6 bases). V lost 8 bases and J 2 bases, leaving 18 bases between the germline ends. The CDR3 contains 15 residues. Germline V gene sequence: CDR1 SGHAT, CDR2 FQNNGV.

This clone appeared a single time. This rearrangement joins TRBV19 to TRBJ2-3; perhaps TRBD1 as D (7 bases). Trimming removed 7 bases at V and 2 bases at J, with 19 bases between. The CDR3 sequence is 16 residues long. CDR1 LNHDA and CDR2 SQIVND come from the germline V gene (reference sequence). CDR3 sequence reads: CASNSQGGRITDTQYF. The CDR3 region has the DNA TGTGCCAGTAATAGTCAGGGGGGACGAATCACAGATACGCAGTATTTT.

V and J are TRBV6-6 and TRBJ2-7; D unclear. The CDR3 length is 11 residues. Looked up from germline, CDR1 is MNHNY and CDR2 is SVGAGI (reference sequence). Trimming took off 2 bases at V and 3 bases at J, with 2 bases between the two ends. CDR3 sequence: CASSYLYEQYF. CDR3 coding DNA: TGTGCCAGCAGTTACCTCTACGAGCAGTACTTC.

This clone was seen a few times. The chain has TRBV5-1 and TRBJ2-3; 12 positions match TRBD2. The CDR3 runs 18 residues. V trimming: 3 bases; J trimming: 2 bases; junction bases outside the gene matches: 10. Germline V gene lookup returns CDR1 SGHRS and CDR2 YFSETQ. In DNA, the CDR3 is TGCGCCAGCAGCTCAATACCACGGACTAGCGGGAACACAGATACGCAGTATTTT. This sequence encodes CASSSIPRTSGNTDTQYF.

Comment on this clone: Other nucleotide sequences from this sample produce the same CDR3. The chain combines TRBV9 with TRBJ1-2, with TRBD1 matching 7 bases. The junction had 0 bases not matched to a gene; V was cut back by 2 bases and J by 2 bases. The germline V gene has CDR1 SGDLS and CDR2 YYNGEE. This CDR3 is 13 amino acids long. The CDR3 sequence is CASSVDRNYGYTF. The CDR3 DNA sequence: TGTGCCAGCAGCGTGGACAGGAACTATGGCTACACCTTC.

The chain recombines TRBV4-1 with TRBJ2-5, with a tentative D call TRBD1 (6 bases). V was trimmed by 4 bases and J by 2 bases, leaving 20 bases between them. Germline values: CDR1 MGHRA, CDR2 YSYEKL. The CDR3 is 17 residues long. This chain's CDR3 is CASSRPPGGQLQETQYF. CDR3 nucleotide sequence: TGCGCCAGCAGCCGACCTCCCGGTGGACAGCTTCAAGAGACCCAGTACTTC.

The chain employs TRBV2 and TRBJ1-4, with TRBD1 as a possible D gene (6 bases). Germline V gene data show CDR1 as SNHLY and CDR2 as FYNNEI. This CDR3 region has 13 residues. V lost 8 bases and J 5 bases, leaving 12 bases between the germline ends. CDR3 sequence: CASVPRGNEKLFF. The CDR3 DNA sequence: TGTGCCAGCGTCCCCAGGGGAAATGAAAAACTGTTTTTT.

With regard to this clone: The same CDR3 also results from other DNA sequences found in this sample. This chain joins TRBV19 and TRBJ2-2; TRBD1 agrees at 7 bases. With V trimmed by 9 bases and J by 2 bases, 9 bases remained unmatched. Germline assignment: CDR1 LNHDA and CDR2 SQIVND (reference sequence). The CDR3 is 15 residues long. The CDR3 here is CASRSDRVNTGELFF. The DNA of the CDR3 is TGTGCCAGCCGTTCCGACAGGGTCAACACCGGGGAGCTGTTTTTT.

The chain combines TRBV6-6 with TRBJ1-1, with D tentatively TRBD1 (5 bases). Trimming stripped 0 bases from V and 1 base from J, with 9 bases between. The CDR3 length is 15 residues. The germline V gene has CDR1 MNHNY and CDR2 SVGAGI (reference sequence). CDR3 in DNA: TGTGCCAGCAGTTACTCAATACAGGCGAACACTGAAGCTTTCTTT. Translated: CASSYSIQANTEAFF.

The chain combines TRBV6-1 with TRBJ1-2, with no clear D. The CDR3 consists of 13 residues. Trimming cost V 7 bases and J 8 bases, with 17 bases left between them. Germline values: CDR1 MNHNS, CDR2 SASEGT. CDR3 sequence: CASTEVQSQGYTF. Written as DNA, the CDR3 is TGTGCCAGCACCGAAGTACAGTCACAAGGCTACACCTTC.

The chain has TRBV6-5 and TRBJ1-1; D gene uncertain. The CDR3 has 14 amino acids. Germline V lookup: CDR1 MNHEY, CDR2 SVGAGI. With 5 bases removed from V and 4 bases from J, the gap between germline ends came to 14 bases. The CDR3 region has the DNA TGTGCCAGCAGTGAACAAGGAGAGAGCACTGAAGCTTTCTTT. Translation: CASSEQGESTEAFF.

The chain employs TRBV6-5 and TRBJ1-5, with a tentative D call TRBD1 (6 bases). Germline V CDR1 and CDR2: MNHEY, SVGAGI. Trimming left V 6 bases short and J 3 bases short, with 12 bases between. The CDR3 totals 14 residues. This chain's CDR3 is CASRTRGYNQPQHF. The CDR3 region has the DNA TGTGCCAGCAGGACTAGGGGGTACAATCAGCCCCAGCATTTT.

The V and J genes are TRBV7-8 and TRBJ2-3, with 12 bases aligning to TRBD2. Germline-derived CDR1 and CDR2 are SGHVS and FQNEAQ. There are 19 residues in the CDR3. V trimming: 1 base; J trimming: 3 bases; junction bases outside the gene matches: 11. The CDR3: CASSLVRLAGGPRTDTQYF. The DNA of the CDR3 is TGTGCCAGCAGCTTAGTTAGGCTAGCGGGGGGGCCGAGAACAGATACGCAGTATTTT.

V is TRBV5-4 and J is TRBJ2-6, with D possibly being TRBD1 (5 bases). Trimming stripped 2 bases from V and 0 bases from J, with 6 bases between. The CDR3 has 15 amino acids. Looked up from germline, CDR1 is SGHNT and CDR2 is YYREEE (reference sequence). CDR3 loop: CASSLGASGANVLTF. In DNA, the CDR3 is TGTGCCAGCAGCTTAGGGGCCTCTGGGGCCAACGTCCTGACTTTC.

J is TRBJ2-2 and V is TRBV11-3, with D hard to call. This CDR3 is 12 amino acids long. Germline V gives CDR1 SGHNT, CDR2 YENEEA. V was shortened by 0 bases and J by 4 bases, with 0 bases between the two germline ends. The CDR3 spells CASSLDTGELFF. CDR3 nucleotide sequence: TGTGCCAGCAGCTTAGACACCGGGGAGCTGTTTTTT.

V usage is TRBV18 and J usage is TRBJ1-6; possible D gene TRBD1, 6 bases. CDR1 is KGHSH, CDR2 LQKENI, per germline. The V end was cut by 6 bases, the J end by 0 bases, with 12 bases between. The CDR3 extends over 16 amino acids. CDR3 nucleotide sequence: TGTGCCAGCTCGAACAGGGTGAGCTCCTATAATTCACCCCTCCACTTT. This translates into CASSNRVSSYNSPLHF.

CDR3: CASSRLTGTGGVRYNGELFF. The CDR3 DNA is TGTGCCAGCTCACGCCTCACCGGGACAGGGGGCGTCCGATACAACGGGGAGCTGTTTTTT. The gene calls are TRBV18 and TRBJ2-2, with 12 bases fitting TRBD1. The CDR3 spans 20 residues. Trimming at V came to 4 bases and at J to 7 bases, leaving 19 bases not matched to a gene. Germline V gene lookup returns CDR1 KGHSH and CDR2 LQKENI.